The 14 T cell receptor beta chains presented below share a single source sample, sequenced in a study of blood T cell repertoires in COVID-19. Clones were sequenced by immunoSEQ multiplex PCR, and TCRdb holds only the in-frame ones, with some missing. The repertoire holds roughly 100,000 clones, with 87% as singletons. The specimen sequenced was peripheral blood. The receptors stem from a human donor in a cohort sampled during active COVID-19.

This clone was seen a handful of times. This rearrangement joins TRBV4-1 to TRBJ2-7; 7 bases map to TRBD2. The trim removed 1 base at V and 7 bases at J, leaving 10 bases unmatched. The CDR3 runs to 15 residues. From germline, CDR1 is MGHRA and CDR2 YSYEKL. The CDR3 loop is CASSQGGGRGEEQYF. CDR3 nucleotide sequence: TGCGCCAGCAGCCAAGGCGGCGGGAGAGGTGAAGAGCAGTACTTC.

CDR3 in DNA: TGTGCCATCACTGAAAACCGGGACAGGAGGGAAGCTTTCTTT. Residues: CAITENRDRREAFF. This sequence joins TRBV10-3 and TRBJ1-1; 8 nucleotides match TRBD1. The CDR3 is 14 residues long. V shed 7 bases, J shed 8 bases, and the junction held 12 bases outside the gene matches. The germline CDR1 and CDR2 sequences are ENHRY and SYGVKD.

The chain recombines TRBV5-4 with TRBJ2-1, with unresolved D. The V end was cut by 4 bases, the J end by 0 bases, with 8 bases between. The CDR3 sequence is 14 residues long. CDR1 and CDR2 from the germline V gene are SGHNT and YYREEE (reference sequence). The CDR3 protein is CASSPVSSYNEQFF. The CDR3 nucleotides read TGTGCCAGCAGCCCAGTCAGCTCCTACAATGAGCAGTTCTTC.

The rearrangement links TRBV28 to TRBJ1-1; TRBD1 matches at 7 bases. The CDR3 runs 14 residues. Germline V gene data show CDR1 as MDHEN and CDR2 as SYDVKM. The junction had 4 bases not matched to a gene; V was cut back by 5 bases and J by 1 base. The DNA of the CDR3 is TGTGCCAGCAGTGTCAGGGGGACGAACACTGAAGCTTTCTTT. The encoded protein is CASSVRGTNTEAFF.

The chain employs TRBV28 and TRBJ2-7, with D perhaps matching TRBD2 (6 bases). V was pared by 9 bases and J by 4 bases, with 16 bases between. Germline loops: CDR1 MDHEN, CDR2 SYDVKM. This CDR3 is built from 13 residues. CDR3 amino acids: CASLGSGLYEQYF. For the CDR3, the DNA is TGTGCCAGTTTGGGCAGCGGACTATACGAGCAGTACTTC.

The chain joins TRBV27 to TRBJ2-3, with D possibly being TRBD2 (6 bases). The germline V and J ends were trimmed by 6 bases and 0 bases, with 16 bases remaining between them. The V gene's germline CDR1 is MNHEY and CDR2 SMNVEV (reference sequence). There are 16 residues in the CDR3. The DNA of the CDR3 is TGTGCCAGCAGCTCCGTGGGGGGTCCTAGCACAGATACGCAGTATTTT. This translates into CASSSVGGPSTDTQYF.

This clone is a singleton in its sample. The rearrangement links TRBV9 to TRBJ2-1, with 9 bases lining up with TRBD1. Germline assignment: CDR1 SGDLS and CDR2 YYNGEE. Unmatched junction bases numbered 4, after V lost 2 bases and J lost 4 bases. The CDR3 is 15 amino acids. This chain's CDR3 is CASSVLTGGYNEQFF. CDR3 sequence (DNA): TGTGCCAGCAGCGTTCTGACAGGGGGGTACAATGAGCAGTTCTTC.

The chain joins TRBV18 to TRBJ1-1, with D unclear. The V end lost 0 bases, the J end lost 4 bases, and 12 bases lay between the germline ends. The CDR3 has 15 residues. Germline CDR1 is KGHSH and CDR2 is LQKENI. CDR3: CASSPPRTGITEAFF. The CDR3 coding sequence is TGTGCCAGCTCACCACCCCGGACGGGAATCACTGAAGCTTTCTTT.

Here the CDR3 reads CASSQDPGQGATGELFF. Here the CDR3 DNA reads TGCGCCAGCAGCCAAGATCCGGGACAGGGGGCAACCGGGGAGCTGTTTTTT. The chain is built from TRBV4-3 and TRBJ2-2; 12 bases match TRBD1. The CDR3 has 17 amino acids. The junction had 4 bases not matched to a gene; V was cut back by 0 bases and J by 5 bases. Germline V gene data show CDR1 as LGHNA and CDR2 as YSLEER.

The V gene is TRBV10-3, the J gene TRBJ2-1; TRBD2 is a possible D gene (6 bases). The CDR3 consists of 14 residues. V was cut by 8 bases and J by 9 bases, with 20 bases left in between. The germline V gene encodes CDR1 ENHRY and CDR2 SYGVKD. CDR3 loop: CAIGAGSARGEQFF. CDR3 bases: TGTGCCATCGGGGCGGGGTCCGCGAGAGGTGAGCAGTTCTTC.

V gene TRBV4-1 combines with J gene TRBJ2-2, with D perhaps TRBD2 (5 bases). There are 18 residues in the CDR3. V lost 0 bases, J lost 3 bases, and 17 bases lay in between. Germline CDR1 is MGHRA and CDR2 is YSYEKL. The CDR3 DNA reads TGCGCCAGCAGCCAAGATACGGGGTTTCCTGACTACACCGGGGAGCTGTTTTTT. It yields the protein CASSQDTGFPDYTGELFF.

The CDR3 is CASSSGTSTGNEQFF. CDR3 sequence (DNA): TGCGCCAGCAGCTCGGGGACTAGCACGGGCAATGAGCAGTTCTTC. The chain combines TRBV5-1 with TRBJ2-1, with 9 positions matching TRBD2. This CDR3 has 15 residues. V shed 3 bases and J 6 bases; nucleotides not matched to a gene: 7. Germline CDR1 SGHRS, CDR2 YFSETQ. The whole variable domain, filled in from reference TRBV5-1 and TRBJ2-1, reads KAGVTQTPRYLIKTRGQQVTLSCSPISGHRSVSWYQQTPGQGLQFLFEYFSETQRNKGNFPGRFSGRQFSNSRSEMNVSTLELGDSALYLCASSSGTSTGNEQFFGPGTRLTVL.

This clone was seen a handful of times. The rearrangement links TRBV28 to TRBJ1-5, with TRBD1 identical over 10 bases. Germline V CDR1 and CDR2: MDHEN, SYDVKM. J lost 11 bases, V lost 1 base, and 8 bases had no gene match. The CDR3 has 15 amino acids. The CDR3 bases are TGTGCCAGCAGTTTATCCCCGACAGGGGGCGAATCCCAGCATTTT. It specifies CASSLSPTGGESQHF. Combining the CDR3 with reference TRBV28 and TRBJ1-5 gives the whole variable domain DVKVTQSSRYLVKRTGEKVFLECVQDMDHENMFWYRQDPGLGLRLIYFSYDVKMKEKGDIPEGYSVSREKKERFSLILESASTNQTSMYLCASSLSPTGGESQHFGDGTRLSIL.

The chain carries TRBV10-3 and TRBJ1-6; TRBD1 matches 10 bases. The V gene end was trimmed by 2 bases and the J gene end by 11 bases; junction bases not matched to a gene: 6. Germline V gives CDR1 ENHRY, CDR2 SYGVKD. The CDR3 has 15 residues. The DNA of the CDR3 is TGTGCCATCAGTGAGACCCGACAGGGGGCGGCACCCCTCCACTTT. This gives the protein CAISETRQGAAPLHF.